This TCR beta chain was sequenced in a study of OX40 agonist ivuxolimab in advanced cancers. Study at large: Patients were dosed with the agonistic anti-OX40 (CD134) antibody ivuxolimab. The study, taken as a whole, reports: In the 0.1 to 3.0 mg/kg range, CD4+ and CD8+ blood T cells had expanded clonally by week 6.

In regard to this clone: The antigen remains undetermined.

Trimming shortened V by 3 bases and J by 2 bases, and 12 bases separated the two germline ends. Germline V CDR1 and CDR2: ENHRY, SYGVKD. The CDR3 totals 15 residues. Here immunoSEQ multiplex PCR was the method, and the copy in TCRdb shows in-frame clones only, minus some. The profile shows tens of thousands of clones, around 83% of them singletons. With baseline, cycle 4 day 1, and cycle 7 day 1 as timepoints, blood was sampled. The TCR comes from an adult with an advanced solid tumor such as melanoma, head and neck, liver or kidney cancer. The V call is TRBV10-3, the J call TRBJ2-3, with D perhaps matching TRBD1 (5 bases). The sequencing used CD4+ or CD8+ T cells sorted from blood, collected in a trial of the OX40 agonist ivuxolimab. The CDR3: CAISDFDRNTDTQYF. CDR3 DNA: TGTGCCATCAGTGATTTCGACAGAAACACAGATACGCAGTATTTT.